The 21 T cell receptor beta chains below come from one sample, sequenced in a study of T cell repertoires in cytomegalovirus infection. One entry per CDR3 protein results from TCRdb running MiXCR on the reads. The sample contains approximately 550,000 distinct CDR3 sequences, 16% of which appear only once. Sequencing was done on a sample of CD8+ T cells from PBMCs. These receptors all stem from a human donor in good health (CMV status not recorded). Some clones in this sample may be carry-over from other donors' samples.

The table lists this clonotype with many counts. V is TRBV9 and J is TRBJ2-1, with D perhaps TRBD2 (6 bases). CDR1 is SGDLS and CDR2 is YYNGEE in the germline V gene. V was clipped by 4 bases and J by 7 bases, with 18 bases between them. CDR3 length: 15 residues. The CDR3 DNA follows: TGTGCCAGCAGCTCCTCAGCTAGCGCGATGAATGAGCAGTTCTTC. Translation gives CASSSSASAMNEQFF. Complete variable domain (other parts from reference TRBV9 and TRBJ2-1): DSGVTQTPKHLITATGQRVTLRCSPRSGDLSVYWYQQSLDQGLQFLIQYYNGEERAKGNILERFSAQQFPDLHSELNLSSLELGDSALYFCASSSSASAMNEQFFGPGTRLTVL.

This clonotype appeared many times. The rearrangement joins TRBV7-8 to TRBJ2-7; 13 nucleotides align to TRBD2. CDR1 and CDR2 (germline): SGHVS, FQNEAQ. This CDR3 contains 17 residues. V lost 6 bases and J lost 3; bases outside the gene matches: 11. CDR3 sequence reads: CASSLGWTSGSFYEQYF. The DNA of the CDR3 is TGTGCCAGCAGTCTAGGCTGGACTAGCGGGAGTTTCTACGAGCAGTACTTC.

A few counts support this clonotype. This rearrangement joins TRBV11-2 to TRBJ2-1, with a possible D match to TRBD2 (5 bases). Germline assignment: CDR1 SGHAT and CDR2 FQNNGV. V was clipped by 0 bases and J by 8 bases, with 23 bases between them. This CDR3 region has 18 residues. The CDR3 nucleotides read TGTGCCAGCAGCTTAGATGAGGTCGGCCTAGCCAAAACCGATGAGCAGTTCTTC. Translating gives CASSLDEVGLAKTDEQFF.

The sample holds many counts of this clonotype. CDR3: CASRPGTSGYNEQFF. In DNA, the CDR3 is TGTGCCAGCAGGCCCGGGACTAGCGGCTACAATGAGCAGTTCTTC. V is TRBV12-3 or TRBV12-4 and J is TRBJ2-1; 11 nucleotides match TRBD2. Trimming at V came to 6 bases and at J to 3 bases, leaving 4 bases not matched to a gene. This CDR3 region has 15 residues.

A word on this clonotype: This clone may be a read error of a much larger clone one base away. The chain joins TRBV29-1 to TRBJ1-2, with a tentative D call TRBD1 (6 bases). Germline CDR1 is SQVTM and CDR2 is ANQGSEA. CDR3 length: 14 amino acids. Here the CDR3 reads CSAEGSPQGYVYTF. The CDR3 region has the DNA TGCAGCGCCGAGGGCTCCCCCCAGGGGTATGTCTACACCTTC.

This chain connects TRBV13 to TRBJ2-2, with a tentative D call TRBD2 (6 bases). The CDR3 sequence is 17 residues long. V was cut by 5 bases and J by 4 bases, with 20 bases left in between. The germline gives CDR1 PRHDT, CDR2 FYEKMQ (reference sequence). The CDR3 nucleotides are TGTGCCAGCAGCCCCTTGGTCCCCAGCGGGCGCACCGGGGAGCTGTTTTTT. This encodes CASSPLVPSGRTGELFF.

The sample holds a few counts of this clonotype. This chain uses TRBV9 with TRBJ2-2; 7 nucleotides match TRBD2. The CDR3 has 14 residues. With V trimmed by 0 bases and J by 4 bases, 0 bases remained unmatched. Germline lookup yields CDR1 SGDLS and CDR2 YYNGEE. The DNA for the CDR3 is TGTGCCAGCAGCGTAGGCGGGGGCACCGGGGAGCTGTTTTTT. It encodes CASSVGGGTGELFF.

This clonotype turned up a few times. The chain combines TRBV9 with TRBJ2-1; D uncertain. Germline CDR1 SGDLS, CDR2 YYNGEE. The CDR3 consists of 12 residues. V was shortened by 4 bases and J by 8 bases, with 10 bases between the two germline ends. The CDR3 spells CASSTYTDEQFF. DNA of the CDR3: TGTGCCAGCAGCACGTATACCGATGAGCAGTTCTTC.

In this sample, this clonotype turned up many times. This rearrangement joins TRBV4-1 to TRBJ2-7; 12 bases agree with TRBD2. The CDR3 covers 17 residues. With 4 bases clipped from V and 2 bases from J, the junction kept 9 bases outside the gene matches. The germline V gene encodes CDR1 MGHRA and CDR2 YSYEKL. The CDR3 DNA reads TGCGCCAGCAGCCGACGGACTAGCGGGGCTGGGACCTACGAGCAGTACTTC. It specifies CASSRRTSGAGTYEQYF.

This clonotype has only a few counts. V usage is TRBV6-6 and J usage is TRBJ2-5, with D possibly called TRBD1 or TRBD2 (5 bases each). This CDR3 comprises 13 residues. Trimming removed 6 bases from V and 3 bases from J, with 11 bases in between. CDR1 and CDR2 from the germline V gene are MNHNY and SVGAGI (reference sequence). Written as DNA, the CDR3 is TGTGCCAGCAGCCACGGGGCGAAAGAGACCCAGTACTTC. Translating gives CASSHGAKETQYF.

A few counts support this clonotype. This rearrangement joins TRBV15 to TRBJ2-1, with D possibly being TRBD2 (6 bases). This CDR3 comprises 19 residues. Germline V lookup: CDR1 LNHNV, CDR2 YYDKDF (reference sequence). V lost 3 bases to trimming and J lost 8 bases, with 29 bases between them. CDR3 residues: CATSSEPRGLRGLHDEQFF. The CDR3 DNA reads TGTGCCACCAGCAGTGAACCCCGGGGACTTCGCGGACTTCACGATGAGCAGTTCTTC.

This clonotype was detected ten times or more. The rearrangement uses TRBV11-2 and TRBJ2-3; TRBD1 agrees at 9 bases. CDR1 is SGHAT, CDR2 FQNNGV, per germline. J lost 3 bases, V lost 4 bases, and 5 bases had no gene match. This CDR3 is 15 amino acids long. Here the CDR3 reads CASSSRDRETDTQYF. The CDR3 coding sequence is TGTGCCAGCAGCTCCCGGGACAGGGAGACAGATACGCAGTATTTT. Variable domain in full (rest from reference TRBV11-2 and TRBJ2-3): EAGVAQSPRYKIIEKRQSVAFWCNPISGHATLYWYQQILGQGPKLLIQFQNNGVVDDSQLPKDRFSAERLKGVDSTLKIQPAKLEDSAVYLCASSSRDRETDTQYFGPGTRLTVL.

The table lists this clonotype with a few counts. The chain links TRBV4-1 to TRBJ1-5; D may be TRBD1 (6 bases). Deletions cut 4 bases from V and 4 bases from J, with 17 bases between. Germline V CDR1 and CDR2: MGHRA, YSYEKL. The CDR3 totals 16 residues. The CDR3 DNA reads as TGCGCCAGCAGCCCTGGACCGACAGGTCGGAATCAGCCCCAGCATTTT. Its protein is CASSPGPTGRNQPQHF.

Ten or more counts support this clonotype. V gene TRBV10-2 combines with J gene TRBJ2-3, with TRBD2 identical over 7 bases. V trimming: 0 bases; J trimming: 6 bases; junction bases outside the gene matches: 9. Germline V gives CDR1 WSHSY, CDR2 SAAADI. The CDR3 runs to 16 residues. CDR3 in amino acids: CASSESPGGRADTQYF. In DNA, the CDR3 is TGCGCCAGCAGTGAGTCTCCGGGGGGTCGCGCGGATACGCAGTATTTT.

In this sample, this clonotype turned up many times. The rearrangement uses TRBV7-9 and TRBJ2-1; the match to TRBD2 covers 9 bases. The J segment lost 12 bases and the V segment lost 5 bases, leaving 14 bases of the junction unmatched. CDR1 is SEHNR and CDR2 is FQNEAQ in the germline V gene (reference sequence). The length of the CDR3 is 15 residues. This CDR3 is CASSHRLADNEGQFF. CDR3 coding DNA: TGTGCCAGCAGCCACCGACTAGCGGACAATGAAGGGCAGTTCTTC.

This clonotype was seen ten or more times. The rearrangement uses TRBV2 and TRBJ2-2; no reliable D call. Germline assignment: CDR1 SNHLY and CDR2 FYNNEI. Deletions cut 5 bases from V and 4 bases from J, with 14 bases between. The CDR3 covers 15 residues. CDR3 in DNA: TGTGCCAGCAGTACGGAGAAGGTTACCACCGGGGAGCTGTTTTTT. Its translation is CASSTEKVTTGELFF.

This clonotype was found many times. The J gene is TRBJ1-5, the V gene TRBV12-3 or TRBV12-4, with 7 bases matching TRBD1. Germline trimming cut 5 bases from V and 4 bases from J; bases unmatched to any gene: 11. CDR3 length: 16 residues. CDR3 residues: CASSPQQGSGNQPQHF. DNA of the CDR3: TGTGCCAGCAGTCCCCAACAGGGGAGTGGGAATCAGCCCCAGCATTTT.

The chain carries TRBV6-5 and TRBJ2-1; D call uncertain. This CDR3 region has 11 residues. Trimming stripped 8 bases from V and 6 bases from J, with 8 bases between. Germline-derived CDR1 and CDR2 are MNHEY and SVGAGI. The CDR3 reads CASCLGNEQFF. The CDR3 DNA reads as TGTGCCAGCTGCCTGGGCAATGAGCAGTTCTTC.

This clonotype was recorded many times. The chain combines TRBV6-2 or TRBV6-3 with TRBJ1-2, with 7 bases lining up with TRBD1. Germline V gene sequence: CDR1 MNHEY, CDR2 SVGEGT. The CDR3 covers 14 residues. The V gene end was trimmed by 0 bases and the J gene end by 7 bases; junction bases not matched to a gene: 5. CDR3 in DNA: TGTGCCAGCAGTTACTCAGAGGGGGCGAGTGGCTACACCTTC. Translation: CASSYSEGASGYTF.

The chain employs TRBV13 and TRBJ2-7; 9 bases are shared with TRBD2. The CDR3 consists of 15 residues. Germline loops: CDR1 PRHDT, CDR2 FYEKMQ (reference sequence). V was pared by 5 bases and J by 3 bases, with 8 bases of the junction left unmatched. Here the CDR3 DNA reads TGTGCCAGCAGCACACGTAGCGGGGGACTCTACGAGCAGTACTTC. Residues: CASSTRSGGLYEQYF.

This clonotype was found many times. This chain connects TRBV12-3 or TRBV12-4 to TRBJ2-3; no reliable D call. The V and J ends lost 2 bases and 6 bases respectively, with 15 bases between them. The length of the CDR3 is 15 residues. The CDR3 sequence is CASSLLGGSWDTQYF. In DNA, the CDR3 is TGTGCCAGCAGTTTATTGGGTGGCAGTTGGGATACGCAGTATTTT.